This is a list of T cell receptor beta chains from one sample in a study of T-cell reconstitution after alpha-beta-depleted transplantation in children. TCRdb used MiXCR to reprocess the PCR reads, holding one entry per CDR3 protein. Here the sample spans about 300,000 distinct CDR3 sequences, about 9.5% being singletons. The sequencing used PBMCs, collected before TCRalphabeta/CD19-depleted stem cell transplant. The source is a boy younger than two with acute myeloid leukemia, due to receive a stem cell transplant. Each CDR3 is given with its conserved first and last residue. A D gene is named only where the DNA matches it firmly. Expanded clones get a size class; other rows say once, few or many, or leave the size out.

j_gene,abundance,d_gene,v_gene,CDR3aa,CDR3nt
TRBJ2-4,few,NA,TRBV4-3,CASSQDSRGLIAKNIQYF,TGCGCCAGCAGCCAAGATTCTCGGGGCCTTATAGCCAAAAACATTCAGTACTTC
TRBJ1-5,many,NA,TRBV7-2,CASSLNGINYQPQHF,TGTGCCAGCAGCTTAAACGGGATAAATTATCAGCCCCAGCATTTT
TRBJ2-3,many,NA,TRBV10-3,CAISDRDRSSTDTQYF,TGTGCCATCAGTGACAGGGACCGGAGTAGCACAGATACGCAGTATTTT
TRBJ2-5,many,NA,TRBV28,CASSSTRGSETQYF,TGTGCCAGCAGTTCGACTAGGGGATCAGAGACCCAGTACTTC
TRBJ2-1,many,NA,TRBV7-9,CASSFSDSWNEQFF,TGTGCCAGCAGCTTTTCGGACAGTTGGAATGAGCAGTTCTTC
TRBJ2-3,few,TRBD2,TRBV20-1,CSAPSWGLAGPDTQYF,TGCAGTGCCCCCAGTTGGGGCCTAGCGGGACCAGATACGCAGTATTTT
TRBJ2-2,many,TRBD1,TRBV7-3,CASSSGTGGTGELFF,TGTGCCAGCAGCTCCGGGACAGGGGGCACCGGGGAGCTGTTTTTT
TRBJ2-7,many,TRBD1,TRBV7-8,CASSWGQAWNEQYF,TGTGCCAGCAGCTGGGGACAGGCGTGGAACGAGCAGTACTTC
TRBJ2-1,many,NA,TRBV7-2,CASSLLGLGPYNEQFF,TGTGCCAGCAGCTTACTCGGTTTAGGTCCTTACAATGAGCAGTTCTTC
TRBJ2-3,many,TRBD2,TRBV5-6,CASSRGLAGTDTQYF,TGTGCCAGCAGCAGGGGACTAGCGGGAACAGATACGCAGTATTTT
TRBJ2-3,many,NA,TRBV28,CAIQDREGDTQYF,TGTGCCATCCAAGACAGGGAGGGGGATACGCAGTATTTT
TRBJ2-7,many,TRBD1,TRBV5-5,CASSFGDRDYEQYF,TGTGCCAGCAGCTTTGGGGACAGGGACTACGAGCAGTACTTC
TRBJ2-3,NA,TRBD1,TRBV18,CASSPPDRGNADTQYF,TGTGCCAGCTCACCACCCGACAGGGGTAATGCAGATACGCAGTATTTT
TRBJ1-6,NA,NA,TRBV5-1,CASSYARDSPLHF,TGCGCCAGCAGCTATGCCCGGGATTCACCCCTCCACTTT
TRBJ2-5,many,NA,TRBV2,CASGYQTQETQYF,TGTGCCAGCGGTTACCAAACCCAAGAGACCCAGTACTTC
TRBJ2-4,many,NA,TRBV11-2,CASSLWTDPIQYF,TGTGCCAGCAGCTTATGGACAGACCCCATTCAGTACTTC
TRBJ2-7,NA,NA,TRBV7-2,CASSLVDHGPEQYF,TGTGCCAGCAGCTTAGTAGACCACGGTCCCGAGCAGTACTTC
TRBJ2-3,few,TRBD2,TRBV29-1,CSVGGLAGEGTDTQYF,TGCAGCGTTGGCGGACTAGCGGGAGAGGGCACAGATACGCAGTATTTT
TRBJ1-6,many,TRBD1,TRBV30,CAWTMGQINSPLHF,TGTGCCTGGACCATGGGACAGATAAATTCACCCCTCCACTTT
TRBJ2-2,few,NA,TRBV19,CASSSPGRGTGELFF,TGTGCCAGTAGCTCCCCGGGACGGGGCACCGGGGAGCTGTTTTTT
TRBJ2-5,many,NA,TRBV6-5,CASSYGPGERETQYF,TGTGCCAGCAGTTATGGGCCAGGCGAACGAGAGACCCAGTACTTC
TRBJ2-3,many,NA,TRBV7-2,CASSRSSGTYTDTQYF,TGTGCCAGCAGCCGGTCCTCCGGGACCTACACAGATACGCAGTATTTT
TRBJ2-1,NA,NA,TRBV9,CASSVGGRYNEQFF,TGTGCCAGCAGCGTAGGGGGCCGGTACAATGAGCAGTTCTTC
TRBJ2-7,many,TRBD2,TRBV5-1,CASSLVSGRNWYEQYF,TGCGCCAGCAGCTTGGTTAGCGGGAGGAACTGGTACGAGCAGTACTTC
TRBJ1-1,many,NA,TRBV6-5,CASSYSRVGDTEAFF,TGTGCCAGCAGTTACTCTAGGGTTGGGGACACTGAAGCTTTCTTT
TRBJ1-3,NA,NA,TRBV28,CASSLYGGHSGNTIYF,TGTGCCAGCAGTTTATATGGGGGACACTCTGGAAACACCATATATTTT
TRBJ2-7,once,TRBD1,TRBV15,CAISRDWGTANEQYF,TGTGCCATCAGCAGAGATTGGGGGACAGCTAACGAGCAGTACTTC
TRBJ2-2,many,TRBD2,TRBV6-1,CASTIQRGVNTGELFF,TGTGCCAGCACCATTCAGCGGGGGGTTAACACCGGGGAGCTGTTTTTT